Below are 30 T cell receptor beta chains sequenced from a single sample in a study of liver allograft versus peripheral blood T cells. Study overall: Recipients' peripheral blood T cell receptor repertoires were compared with those in transplanted livers.

TCRdb ran MiXCR on the reads and lists one entry per CDR3 protein. The repertoire holds about 10,000 distinct CDR3 sequences, with about a quarter as singletons. Receptors originate from a human patient who had a liver transplant. Some T cells may have originated in the graft donor.

The rearrangement joins TRBV12-3 or TRBV12-4 to TRBJ1-5; possibly TRBD1 for D (6 bases). The CDR3 spans 17 residues. With 0 bases removed from V and 4 bases from J, the gap between germline ends came to 16 bases. CDR3 DNA sequence: TGTGCCAGCAGTTTAGCGCTTAGTACACAGGGAAATCAGCCCCAGCATTTT. Amino acids: CASSLALSTQGNQPQHF.

In its sample, this clonotype ranks as medium-sized (0.01 to 0.1%). V and J are TRBV10-3 and TRBJ2-7; a possible D gene is TRBD2 (6 bases). The CDR3 has 15 amino acids. The germline V gene has CDR1 ENHRY and CDR2 SYGVKD. V was pared by 10 bases and J by 2 bases, with 21 bases between. The CDR3 region is CATQRSGTATYEQYF. CDR3 nucleotide sequence: TGTGCCACCCAAAGGTCCGGGACTGCCACCTACGAGCAGTACTTC.

This clonotype has more than one count but fewer than ten. This sequence joins TRBV20-1 and TRBJ1-2; 7 bases match TRBD1. CDR1 DFQATT and CDR2 SNEGSKA come from the germline V gene (reference sequence). This CDR3 region has 15 residues. Trimming removed 0 bases from V and 2 bases from J; junction bases left unmatched: 6. The CDR3 is CSARDPGGRNYGYTF. CDR3 bases: TGCAGTGCTAGAGACCCAGGGGGGCGCAACTATGGCTACACCTTC.

By frequency in the sample, this clonotype is medium-sized. The rearrangement uses TRBV10-3 and TRBJ2-1; TRBD2 matches 9 bases. The CDR3 has 16 amino acids. Germline V CDR1 and CDR2: ENHRY, SYGVKD. V was clipped by 3 bases and J by 7 bases; unmatched bases: 10. CDR3 residues: CAISDLGLASGNEQFF. The CDR3 DNA reads as TGTGCCATCAGTGACTTGGGACTAGCCTCGGGGAATGAGCAGTTCTTC.

This clonotype is categorized as medium-sized. The chain employs TRBV6-1 and TRBJ2-7; 7 bases line up with TRBD1. The CDR3 loop spans 14 amino acids. From germline, CDR1 is MNHNS and CDR2 SASEGT. Trimming cost V 5 bases and J 0 bases; bases outside gene matches: 4. The CDR3 coding sequence is TGTGCCAGCAGTCTTAGGACAGGCTCCTACGAGCAGTACTTC. This codes for CASSLRTGSYEQYF.

This clonotype is medium-sized in the sample. The chain employs TRBV18 and TRBJ1-1; D may be TRBD1 (6 bases). V lost 6 bases and J 0 bases, leaving 17 bases between the germline ends. This CDR3 region has 16 residues. Germline CDR1 reads KGHSH; CDR2 reads LQKENI. CDR3 DNA: TGTGCCAGCTCGCGAGCAGGGGCCAGCCTGAACACTGAAGCTTTCTTT. Protein sequence: CASSRAGASLNTEAFF.

The chain links TRBV27 to TRBJ2-1; TRBD1 matches at 7 bases. After removal of 3 bases from V and 8 bases from J, the junction contained 10 bases not matched to a gene. The CDR3 consists of 15 residues. Germline V gene lookup returns CDR1 MNHEY and CDR2 SMNVEV (reference sequence). The CDR3 reads CASSFLIGGQDEQFF. CDR3 coding DNA: TGTGCCAGCAGTTTTCTTATAGGGGGCCAAGATGAGCAGTTCTTC.

This clonotype is classed as medium-sized. The chain carries TRBV6-2 or TRBV6-3 and TRBJ1-2; weak D call: TRBD1 (5 bases). The CDR3 is 13 amino acids. CDR1 and CDR2 from the germline V gene are MNHEY and SVGEGT. Trimming removed 5 bases from V and 2 bases from J, with 9 bases in between. CDR3 sequence reads: CASSPRQNYGYTF. The CDR3 nucleotides read TGTGCCAGCAGTCCTCGACAGAACTATGGCTACACCTTC.

This clonotype is medium-sized. The V gene is TRBV18, the J gene TRBJ1-2, with a weak D call TRBD1 (6 bases). Germline loops: CDR1 KGHSH, CDR2 LQKENI. The CDR3 totals 13 residues. V was shortened by 3 bases and J by 7 bases, with 12 bases between the two germline ends. The CDR3 bases are TGTGCCAGCTCACCGTTCGGACAGACTGGCTACACCTTC. As protein: CASSPFGQTGYTF. Drawing the rest from reference TRBV18 and TRBJ1-2, the complete variable domain is NAGVMQNPRHLVRRRGQEARLRCSPMKGHSHVYWYRQLPEEGLKFMVYLQKENIIDESGMPKERFSAEFPKEGPSILRIQQVVRGDSAAYFCASSPFGQTGYTFGSGTRLTVV.

This clonotype is labeled medium-sized. The rearrangement links TRBV13 to TRBJ1-2; 11 nucleotides match TRBD1. The CDR3 loop spans 13 amino acids. Germline CDR1 PRHDT, CDR2 FYEKMQ (reference sequence). The junction had 2 bases not matched to a gene; V was cut back by 5 bases and J by 6 bases. CDR3 nucleotides: TGTGCCAGCAGCAGGACAGGGGGCGATGGCTACACCTTC. Its translation: CASSRTGGDGYTF. The whole variable domain, filled in from reference TRBV13 and TRBJ1-2, reads AAGVIQSPRHLIKEKRETATLKCYPIPRHDTVYWYQQGPGQDPQFLISFYEKMQSDKGSIPDRFSAQQFSDYHSELNMSSLELGDSALYFCASSRTGGDGYTFGSGTRLTVV.

This clonotype is labeled medium-sized. This chain links TRBV7-2 with TRBJ2-2, with 8 bases identical to TRBD2. The CDR3 sequence is 17 residues long. The V gene end was trimmed by 5 bases and the J gene end by 4 bases; junction bases not matched to a gene: 12. Per the germline V gene, CDR1 is SGHTA and CDR2 is FQGNSA. This chain's CDR3 is CASSQGLQRGRTGELFF. The DNA of the CDR3 is TGTGCCAGCAGCCAAGGTCTTCAGCGGGGGCGCACCGGGGAGCTGTTTTTT. Filled out from reference TRBV7-2 and TRBJ2-2, the complete variable domain reads GAGVSQSPSNKVTEKGKDVELRCDPISGHTALYWYRQSLGQGLEFLIYFQGNSAPDKSGLPSDRFSAERTGGSVSTLTIQRTQQEDSAVYLCASSQGLQRGRTGELFFGEGSRLTVL.

V and J are TRBV20-1 and TRBJ1-3; D gene ambiguous. The CDR3 contains 17 residues. Germline CDR1 DFQATT, CDR2 SNEGSKA (reference sequence). V shed 3 bases and J shed 0 bases, with 18 bases lying between them. The CDR3 coding sequence is TGCAGTGCTAGTATCCGGCGGCGCCCGAGCTCTGGAAACACCATATATTTT. Translating gives CSASIRRRPSSGNTIYF.

This clonotype has only a few counts. V usage is TRBV6-2 or TRBV6-3 and J usage is TRBJ1-2, with D tentatively TRBD1 (5 bases). Germline values: CDR1 MNHEY, CDR2 SVGEGT. V dropped 5 bases and J dropped 7 bases, with 23 bases sitting between them. The CDR3 is 16 amino acids. The CDR3 DNA follows: TGTGCCAGCAGTCCCCCCTCCGGGCTCGGGGCTCTTGGCTACACCTTC. Amino acids: CASSPPSGLGALGYTF.

The sample holds a few counts of this clonotype. The chain carries TRBV24-1 and TRBJ2-7; D unclear. Trimming left V 2 bases short and J 3 bases short, with 10 bases between. This CDR3 contains 14 residues. Germline V gives CDR1 KGHDR, CDR2 SFDVKD. The CDR3 sequence: CATSDWQFLYEQYF. The CDR3 DNA sequence: TGTGCCACCAGTGATTGGCAATTCCTCTACGAGCAGTACTTC.

Judged by abundance, this clonotype is medium-sized (0.01 to 0.1%). The chain joins TRBV7-2 to TRBJ2-7; a weak D match, TRBD2 (6 bases). Germline assignment: CDR1 SGHTA and CDR2 FQGNSA. With 4 bases removed from V and 3 bases from J, the gap between germline ends came to 10 bases. CDR3 length equals 13 residues. This CDR3 is CASSSGGYYEQYF. CDR3 in DNA: TGTGCCAGCAGCTCCGGAGGGTACTACGAGCAGTACTTC.

This clonotype has only a few counts. V is TRBV5-6 and J is TRBJ1-2, with D tentatively TRBD1 (5 bases). Between the trimmed V and J ends, which lost 5 bases and 4 bases, there was a span of 9 bases. The germline CDR1 and CDR2 sequences are SGHDT and YYEEEE. The CDR3 runs to 12 residues. The CDR3 here is CASRLGVYGYTF. CDR3 in DNA: TGTGCCAGCAGACTAGGGGTCTATGGCTACACCTTC.

The V and J genes are TRBV15 and TRBJ1-2; 7 bases line up with TRBD1. Germline loops: CDR1 LNHNV, CDR2 YYDKDF (reference sequence). Unmatched junction bases numbered 4, after V lost 1 base and J lost 8 bases. The length of the CDR3 is 13 residues. CDR3 nucleotide sequence: TGTGCCACCAGCAGAGGTCAGGGGGAAGGCTACACCTTC. The encoded protein is CATSRGQGEGYTF.

Concerning this clonotype: A read error is possible here, since a much larger clone lies one base away. The V gene is TRBV18, the J gene TRBJ2-7, with 8 bases matching TRBD2. CDR1 is KGHSH, CDR2 LQKENI, per germline. The CDR3 is 14 amino acids. In DNA form, the CDR3 reads TGTGTCAGCTCACCACTAGCGGATGACTACGAGCAGTACTTC. It specifies CVSSPLADDYEQYF.

In this sample, this clonotype is medium-sized (0.01 to 0.1%). The chain carries TRBV7-9 and TRBJ1-3; tentatively, D is TRBD1 (5 bases). The CDR3 length is 17 residues. With 1 base removed from V and 0 bases from J, the gap between germline ends came to 13 bases. Germline V gene sequence: CDR1 SEHNR, CDR2 FQNEAQ (reference sequence). The CDR3 DNA reads TGTGCCAGCAGCTTAGTCTCGGGGCCACGCTCTGGAAACACCATATATTTT. Translated: CASSLVSGPRSGNTIYF. Full variable domain (missing parts from reference TRBV7-9 and TRBJ1-3): DTGVSQNPRHKITKRGQNVTFRCDPISEHNRLYWYRQTLGQGPEFLTYFQNEAQLEKSRLLSDRFSAERPKGSFSTLEIQRTEQGDSAMYLCASSLVSGPRSGNTIYFGEGSWLTVV.

J is TRBJ2-1 and V is TRBV5-4, with TRBD2 matching over 8 bases. The germline CDR1 and CDR2 sequences are SGHNT and YYREEE (reference sequence). V dropped 3 bases and J dropped 10; count of bases not matched to a gene: 9. The CDR3 totals 14 residues. The CDR3: CASSSFGLAREQFF. The CDR3 nucleotides are TGTGCCAGCAGCTCGTTCGGACTAGCACGGGAGCAGTTCTTC.

By frequency in the sample, this clonotype is medium-sized. This rearrangement joins TRBV6-1 to TRBJ1-5; no definite D call. CDR3 length: 12 residues. V was trimmed by 4 bases and J by 9 bases, leaving 10 bases between them. Germline V CDR1 and CDR2: MNHNS, SASEGT. The CDR3 nucleotides read TGTGCCAGCAGTGTCTCATCACGGCCCCAGCATTTT. Protein: CASSVSSRPQHF.

This clonotype was detected a few times. This chain's CDR3 is CASSSDRVFGNTIYF. The CDR3 DNA follows: TGTGCCAGCAGCTCCGACAGGGTGTTTGGAAACACCATATATTTT. The chain links TRBV5-6 to TRBJ1-3; 7 positions match TRBD1. This CDR3 has 15 residues. Trimming removed 3 bases from V and 3 bases from J; junction bases left unmatched: 6. Looked up from germline, CDR1 is SGHDT and CDR2 is YYEEEE.

This clonotype was counted a few times. The chain has TRBV28 and TRBJ1-5; 7 bases fit TRBD1. The CDR3 is 15 amino acids. Losses at the gene ends were 3 bases for V and 4 bases for J; bases not matched to a gene: 6. From germline, CDR1 is MDHEN and CDR2 SYDVKM. The CDR3 DNA is TGTGCCAGCAGTTTCGTCGACAGGGCAAATCAGCCCCAGCATTTT. Its translation: CASSFVDRANQPQHF.

The chain employs TRBV6-1 and TRBJ2-3, with no clear D. Trimming took off 7 bases at V and 4 bases at J, with 15 bases between the two ends. The CDR3 is 14 residues long. The germline V gene encodes CDR1 MNHNS and CDR2 SASEGT. Here the CDR3 DNA reads TGTGCCAGCATCTCCCGGCTAGTACCAGATACGCAGTATTTT. Its translation is CASISRLVPDTQYF.

This clonotype was seen only once. A read error may account for a junction end that differs from germline. The rearrangement uses TRBV7-2 and TRBJ2-7, with TRBD2 as a possible D gene (6 bases). The CDR3 contains 13 residues. Germline values: CDR1 SGHTA, CDR2 FQGNSA. The CDR3 reads CANSRTGDYEQYF. In nucleotides, the CDR3 is TGTGCCAACAGCCGGACGGGAGACTACGAGCAGTACTTC.

The V gene is TRBV28, the J gene TRBJ2-3, with D perhaps being TRBD1 or TRBD2 (5 bases each). This CDR3 is built from 14 residues. Germline V gives CDR1 MDHEN, CDR2 SYDVKM. Trimming took off 7 bases at V and 3 bases at J, with 14 bases between the two ends. CDR3 sequence: CASIELGTTDTQYF. The CDR3 DNA follows: TGTGCCAGCATTGAGTTGGGGACGACAGATACGCAGTATTTT.

By proportion, this clonotype is medium-sized. The chain couples TRBV24-1 to TRBJ1-2, with 7 bases that match TRBD1. This CDR3 has 17 residues. Germline-derived CDR1 and CDR2 are KGHDR and SFDVKD. The J segment lost 4 bases and the V segment lost 4 bases, leaving 14 bases of the junction unmatched. Here the CDR3 DNA reads TGTGCCACCAGTGACTGGGACAGAAAGAAACGATCCTATGGCTACACCTTC. Amino acid sequence: CATSDWDRKKRSYGYTF.

This clonotype showed up just a few times. V usage is TRBV11-2 and J usage is TRBJ2-7, with a weak D call TRBD1 (5 bases). Per the germline V gene, CDR1 is SGHAT and CDR2 is FQNNGV. CDR3 length: 15 residues. The V and J ends lost 0 bases and 0 bases respectively, with 9 bases between them. CDR3 in amino acids: CASSLDGAGSYEQYF. Here the CDR3 DNA reads TGTGCCAGCAGCTTAGATGGGGCTGGCTCCTACGAGCAGTACTTC.

The chain is built from TRBV12-3 or TRBV12-4 and TRBJ1-1; no definite D call. Deletions cut 3 bases from V and 1 base from J, with 9 bases between. The CDR3 runs 14 residues. CDR3 DNA sequence: TGTGCCAGCAGTTTTGGGAGGAGGAACACTGAAGCTTTCTTT. As protein: CASSFGRRNTEAFF.

Remarks on this clonotype: Germline is not matched at one junction end, which may reflect a read error. The gene calls are TRBV6-1 and TRBJ2-7; 8 bases are shared with TRBD2. The CDR3 has 14 residues. Looked up from germline, CDR1 is MNHNS and CDR2 is SASEGT. CDR3 DNA: TGTGCCAGCAGTAAAGCGGGGGTCATATACGAGCAGTACTTC. Its protein is CASSKAGVIYEQYF.